Listed below are T cell receptor beta chains from one sample, sequenced in a study of blood T cell repertoires in COVID-19. Clones were read by immunoSEQ multiplex PCR, and TCRdb kept only the in-frame ones, dropping some. The sample shows 170,000 or so clones, 90% to 95% of them seen only once. Sample: peripheral blood. The receptors stem from a man between 45 and 60 years old with acute or convalescent COVID-19. Both conserved end residues are part of each CDR3. The D gene is left open where the match is weak. Clone size appears in some rows only: once, few, many, or a class for an expanded clone.

CDR3aa | CDR3nt | j_gene | abundance | d_gene | v_gene
CASSTQGAVSAGELFF | TGTGCCAGCAGCACACAGGGGGCGGTTTCAGCCGGGGAGCTGTTTTTT | TRBJ2-2 | - | TRBD1 | TRBV7-9
CASSRSQGAGKRNQPQHF | TGTGCCAGTAGTAGGAGTCAGGGGGCAGGGAAGCGCAATCAGCCCCAGCATTTT | TRBJ1-5 | - | TRBD1 | TRBV19
CAWSRRQGTNTEAFF | TGTGCCTGGAGCCGCCGACAGGGCACGAACACTGAAGCTTTCTTT | TRBJ1-1 | once | TRBD1 | TRBV30
CAISPTGGPNYGYTF | TGTGCCATCAGTCCCACAGGGGGCCCCAACTATGGCTACACCTTC | TRBJ1-2 | - | TRBD1 | TRBV10-3
CASSVGGSPAGELFF | TGTGCCAGCAGCGTAGGTGGTAGCCCAGCCGGGGAGCTGTTTTTT | TRBJ2-2 | - | - | TRBV9
CASSLNRLGNEQFF | TGTGCCAGCAGCTTAAATCGACTGGGCAATGAGCAGTTCTTC | TRBJ2-1 | - | - | TRBV7-3
CASSRAGEDTGELFF | TGTGCCAGCAGCAGAGCGGGCGAGGATACCGGGGAGCTGTTTTTT | TRBJ2-2 | - | - | TRBV5-5
CASSGQLAGDTGELFF | TGTGCCAGCAGTGGCCAACTAGCGGGAGACACCGGGGAGCTGTTTTTT | TRBJ2-2 | - | TRBD2 | TRBV25-1
CASRNRDSYGYTF | TGTGCCAGCAGGAACAGGGATAGCTATGGCTACACCTTC | TRBJ1-2 | - | - | TRBV28
CASSFSGLAGAGELFF | TGCGCCAGCAGCTTCTCTGGGCTAGCGGGTGCCGGGGAGCTGTTTTTT | TRBJ2-2 | - | TRBD2 | TRBV5-1